A selection of T cell receptor beta chains follows, all from one sample in a study of T cells after yellow fever vaccination. TCRdb reprocessed the 5' RACE reads with MiXCR, giving one entry per CDR3 protein. The sample holds around 250,000 distinct CDR3 sequences, 6.9% seen once. Sequencing used CD4+ T cells sorted from PBMCs, obtained 15 days after the yellow fever booster vaccination. The receptors stem from a man aged 25-45 years who received the YFV17D yellow fever vaccine. Each CDR3 is given with its conserved first and last residue. Each record gives: clone size, V gene, J gene, D gene, CDR3 DNA, CDR3 protein. D genes are given only for firm matches. Clone sizes are given selectively: once, few, many, or a class where the clone is expanded.

>many|TRBV24-1|TRBJ2-3|TRBD1
TGTGCCACCAGTGATCCCAGGGGGACCGCAGATACGCAGTATTTT
CATSDPRGTADTQYF
>many|TRBV2|TRBJ2-1|TRBD2
TGTGCCAGCAGTGAATGGGAGGGCGGAGACAATGAGCAGTTCTTC
CASSEWEGGDNEQFF
>few|TRBV20-1|TRBJ1-5|NA
TGCAGTGCTAGAGTTGACGGTAATCAGCCCCAGCATTTT
CSARVDGNQPQHF
>few|TRBV4-3|TRBJ2-1|NA
TGCGCCAGCAGCCAAGGTGCCAGCCCGGTCAATGAGCAGTTCTTC
CASSQGASPVNEQFF
>NA|TRBV29-1|TRBJ2-1|TRBD2
TGCAGCACCGGGACTAGCGATGAGCAGTTCTTC
CSTGTSDEQFF
>many|TRBV9|TRBJ2-2|NA
TGTGCCAGCAGCTCCAACCCCCCCATGGGGGAGCTGTTTTTT
CASSSNPPMGELFF
>NA|TRBV12-3/TRBV12-4|TRBJ2-5|NA
TGTGCCAGCAGTTCGGGGCTTGTGGCCCAAGAGACCCAGTACTTC
CASSSGLVAQETQYF
>many|TRBV7-2|TRBJ2-7|TRBD2
TGTGCCAGCAGCTTAGGAGGGCGGGAGAACGAGCAGTACTTC
CASSLGGRENEQYF
>few|TRBV12-3/TRBV12-4|TRBJ1-1|NA
TGTGCCAGCAGTTTGCTGATAGACGGCACTGAAGCTTTCTTT
CASSLLIDGTEAFF
>few|TRBV12-3/TRBV12-4|TRBJ1-5|TRBD1
TGTGCCAGCAGTCCCGCAGGGGGTCGACAGCCCCAGCATTTT
CASSPAGGRQPQHF
>many|TRBV20-1|TRBJ2-7|NA
TGCAGTGCTAGGCCGGGACCCTTACGGGAGCAGTACTTC
CSARPGPLREQYF
>many|TRBV18|TRBJ2-1|NA
TGTGCCAGCTCATCCCTAGGGCGCGACAATGAGCAGTTCTTC
CASSSLGRDNEQFF
>NA|TRBV12-3/TRBV12-4|TRBJ2-1|TRBD2
TGTGCCAGCAGAGAGCGGGGAGAGCAGTTCTTC
CASRERGEQFF
>NA|TRBV20-1|TRBJ2-3|NA
TGCAGTGCAGGAGGCTTAAGCACAGATACGCAGTATTTT
CSAGGLSTDTQYF
>NA|TRBV11-2|TRBJ2-1|TRBD2
TGTGCCAGCAGCGAAATAGCGGGAGGGTACAATGAGCAGTTCTTC
CASSEIAGGYNEQFF
>many|TRBV4-3|TRBJ2-1|NA
TGCGCCAGCAGCCAAACACTGGCGGGACACAATGAGCAGTTCTTC
CASSQTLAGHNEQFF
>few|TRBV29-1|TRBJ2-7|TRBD2
TGCAGCGTTGAAGATGGGGCGGGGGGATCCTACGAGCAGTACTTC
CSVEDGAGGSYEQYF
>few|TRBV11-2|TRBJ2-3|NA
TGTGCCAGCAGCTTTATTCGGCAGGGGTCCACAGATACGCAGTATTTT
CASSFIRQGSTDTQYF
>few|TRBV18|TRBJ1-2|TRBD1
TGTGCCAGCTCACCACCCGGACAGGGGGCTAGAGGCTACACCTTC
CASSPPGQGARGYTF
>NA|TRBV20-1|TRBJ2-3|NA
TGCAGTGCTAGGTTGGGGCAGCCCACAGATACGCAGTATTTT
CSARLGQPTDTQYF
>few|TRBV18|TRBJ1-6|NA
TGTGCCAGCTCACCGATACCAGAGGAACCCCTCCACTTT
CASSPIPEEPLHF
>NA|TRBV5-1|TRBJ2-5|TRBD2
TGCGCCAGCAGCTTAGGGACTAGCGTACAAGAGACCCAGTACTTC
CASSLGTSVQETQYF
>NA|TRBV10-3|TRBJ2-5|NA
TGTGCCATCAGTGAGCTACAGGGTTACCAAGAGACCCAGTACTTC
CAISELQGYQETQYF
>few|TRBV7-2|TRBJ2-7|TRBD2
TGTGCCAGCAGCTTAGTTCGGACTAGCGAGCAGTACTTC
CASSLVRTSEQYF
>many|TRBV18|TRBJ2-7|NA
TGTGCCAGCTCACACGGCGATAACTACGAGCAGTACTTC
CASSHGDNYEQYF
>many|TRBV12-3/TRBV12-4|TRBJ2-2|TRBD2
TGTGCCAGCAGTTTCGGACTAGTTGGCACCGGGGAGCTGTTTTTT
CASSFGLVGTGELFF
>many|TRBV29-1|TRBJ2-1|TRBD1
TGCAGCGCTGAGGGGGCTACTAGTTACAATGAGCAGTTCTTC
CSAEGATSYNEQFF
>many|TRBV10-1|TRBJ2-7|NA
TGCGCCAGCAGTGATTTTATGTCTTGGGGGCAGTACTTC
CASSDFMSWGQYF
>few|TRBV20-1|TRBJ2-2|NA
TGCAGTGCTAGTAAAAGGGGGGGGGAGCTGTTTTTT
CSASKRGGELFF
>many|TRBV6-2/TRBV6-3|TRBJ2-3|NA
TGTGCCAGCTCACCGACCCCTGGGCGGGGCACAGATACGCAGTATTTT
CASSPTPGRGTDTQYF
>many|TRBV13|TRBJ2-7|TRBD2
TGTGCCAGCACCATTCTAGCGGAGCCTCGTGGAGAGCAGTACTTC
CASTILAEPRGEQYF
>NA|TRBV20-1|TRBJ2-1|NA
TGCAGTGCCTCGTTGGGGGCTGGCTCCTACAATGAGCAGTTCTTC
CSASLGAGSYNEQFF
>NA|TRBV12-3/TRBV12-4|TRBJ2-6|NA
TGTGCCAGCAGGCGGCATTCTGGGGCCAACGTCCTGACTTTC
CASRRHSGANVLTF
>NA|TRBV7-9|TRBJ2-1|TRBD2
TGTGCCAGCAGCTCCCAGCGGGGCTCCTACAATGAGCAGTTCTTC
CASSSQRGSYNEQFF
>many|TRBV4-3|TRBJ2-3|NA
TGCGCCAGCAGCCGAGACAGGTTCACAGATACGCAGTATTTT
CASSRDRFTDTQYF
>NA|TRBV23-1|TRBJ2-6|NA
TGCGCCAGCAGCCCACAGGGAATACCTGGGGCCAACGTCCTGACTTTC
CASSPQGIPGANVLTF
>few|TRBV2|TRBJ1-4|NA
TGTGCCAGCAGGACCGGATATGGTGAAAAACTGTTTTTT
CASRTGYGEKLFF
>NA|TRBV7-2|TRBJ2-1|NA
TGTGCCAGCAGCTCCTCAATTGCGGCAGGGCCGGCGGAGCAGTTCTTC
CASSSSIAAGPAEQFF
>many|TRBV6-6|TRBJ2-3|NA
TGTGCCAGCACCCAAGCCGGCACAGATACGCAGTATTTT
CASTQAGTDTQYF
>NA|TRBV20-1|TRBJ2-2|NA
TGCAGTGCTAGCGCAACTACAAACACCGGGGAGCTGTTTTTT
CSASATTNTGELFF
>many|TRBV9|TRBJ2-1|TRBD2
TGTGCCAGCAGCCTCCGGGACTACCTAGGGGAGCAGTTCTTC
CASSLRDYLGEQFF
>few|TRBV27|TRBJ1-2|TRBD1
TGTGCCAGCAGTTCCCCGACAGGGGGCGGCTACACCTTC
CASSSPTGGGYTF
>many|TRBV12-3/TRBV12-4|TRBJ2-1|TRBD2
TGTGCCAGCCCGATCGGGGGGTACTATGAGCAGTTCTTC
CASPIGGYYEQFF